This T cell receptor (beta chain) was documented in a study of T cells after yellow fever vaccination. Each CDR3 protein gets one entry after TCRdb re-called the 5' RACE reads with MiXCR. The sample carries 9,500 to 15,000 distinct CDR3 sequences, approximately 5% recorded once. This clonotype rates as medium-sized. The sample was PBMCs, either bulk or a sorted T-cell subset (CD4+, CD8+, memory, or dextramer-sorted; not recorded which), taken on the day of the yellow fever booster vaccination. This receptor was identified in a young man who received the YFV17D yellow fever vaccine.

The CDR3 loop is CASARTGGYNEQFF. The CDR3 DNA is TGTGCCAGCGCCAGGACAGGGGGCTACAATGAGCAGTTCTTC. The chain employs TRBV6-2 or TRBV6-3 and TRBJ2-1; TRBD1 matches 10 bases. V was clipped by 8 bases and J by 3 bases; unmatched bases: 4. CDR1 is MNHEY and CDR2 is SVGEGT in the germline V gene. The CDR3 is made up of 14 amino acids.